This record looks at one TCR beta chain sequence and its context. No antigen is known for it. This specimen comes from a study of cytomegalovirus exposure and HLA in healthy donors. Overall study: When 300 to 400 donors were genotyped, roughly 78% of them were found to fall in the Caucasian-associated ancestry cluster.

Study-level findings and limits: Among the sequence variants, a highly shared cluster was likely an artifact of sequencing. V- and J-gene trimming of TCR beta was linked (in a later analysis) to a missense DCLRE1C variant.

The PCR used 60 Vbeta and 13 Jbeta primers. Assay: immunoSEQ multiplex PCR; the TCRdb copy retains only in-frame clones and omits some. The top ten clones hold 4.5% to 5.5% of a sample with fewer than 200,000 clones, approximately 76% of them seen once. Germline V lookup: CDR1 KGHSH, CDR2 LQKENI. The CDR3 covers 15 residues. V was trimmed by 5 bases and J by 3 bases, leaving 16 bases between them. The chain employs TRBV18 and TRBJ1-2, with D uncertain. The sequence came from a woman between 18 and 30 years old in good health and CMV-seropositive. Sequencing input: PBMCs. The CDR3 bases are TGTGCCAGCTCAGAAATCGGGGATGATGACTATGGCTACACCTTC. Protein product: CASSEIGDDDYGYTF. The full variable domain, with the rest looked up from reference TRBV18 and TRBJ1-2, is NAGVMQNPRHLVRRRGQEARLRCSPMKGHSHVYWYRQLPEEGLKFMVYLQKENIIDESGMPKERFSAEFPKEGPSILRIQQVVRGDSAAYFCASSEIGDDDYGYTFGSGTRLTVV.